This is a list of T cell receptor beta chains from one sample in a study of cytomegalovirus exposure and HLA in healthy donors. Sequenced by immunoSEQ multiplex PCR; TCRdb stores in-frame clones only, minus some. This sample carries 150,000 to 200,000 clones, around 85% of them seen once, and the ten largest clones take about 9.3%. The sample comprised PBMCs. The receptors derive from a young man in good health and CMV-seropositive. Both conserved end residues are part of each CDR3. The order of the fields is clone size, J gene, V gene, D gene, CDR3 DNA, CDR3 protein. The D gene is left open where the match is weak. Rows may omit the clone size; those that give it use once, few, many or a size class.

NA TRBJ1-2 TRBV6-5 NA TGTGCCAGCAGTTTGGTAGGGGAAATCTATGGCTACACCTTC CASSLVGEIYGYTF
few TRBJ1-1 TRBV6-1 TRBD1 TGTGCCAGCAGTGAAGTCGGCAGGGGGCCTACTGAAGCTTTCTTT CASSEVGRGPTEAFF
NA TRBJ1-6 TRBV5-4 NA TGTGCCAGCAGCTTGGCCCCAGGGGTGGGACCAGGGAACTCACCCCTCCACTTT CASSLAPGVGPGNSPLHF
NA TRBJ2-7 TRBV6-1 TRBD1 TGTGCCAGCAGTGAGACAGGGGGCACCTACGAGCAGTACTTC CASSETGGTYEQYF
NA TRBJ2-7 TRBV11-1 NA TGTGCCAGCAGCTTGGGACTCAGCTCCTACGAGCAGTACTTC CASSLGLSSYEQYF
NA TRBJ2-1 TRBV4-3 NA TGCGCCAGCAGCCAAGATCGGGGGCTAGCGGTCTCCTACAATGAGCAGTTCTTC CASSQDRGLAVSYNEQFF
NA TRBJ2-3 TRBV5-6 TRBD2 TGTGCCAGCAGCTGGGGCCCACGCGGGGGGGACACAGATACGCAGTATTTT CASSWGPRGGDTDTQYF
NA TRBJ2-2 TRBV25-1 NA TGTGCCAGCAGAGGGAGCGCCGGGGAGCTGTTTTTT CASRGSAGELFF
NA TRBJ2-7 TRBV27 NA TGTGCCAGCAGTTACTCGGACAGCAACGAGCAGTACTTC CASSYSDSNEQYF
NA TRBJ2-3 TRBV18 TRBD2 TGTGCCAGCTCACCGAAGACTAGCGGGGTGCTCGATACGCAGTATTTT CASSPKTSGVLDTQYF
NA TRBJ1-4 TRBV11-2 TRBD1 TGTGCCAGCAGCCACGGCAGGGGGGCAACTAATGAAAAACTGTTTTTT CASSHGRGATNEKLFF
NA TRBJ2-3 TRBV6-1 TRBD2 TGTGCCAGCGGACTAGCGTCCTGGACAGATACGCAGTATTTT CASGLASWTDTQYF
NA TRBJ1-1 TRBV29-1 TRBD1 TGCAGCGTTGTAGGGGGCAGAACTGAAGCTTTCTTT CSVVGGRTEAFF
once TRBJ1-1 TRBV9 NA TGTGCCAGCAGCGTCCTAGGACAGAACACTGAAGCTTTCTTT CASSVLGQNTEAFF
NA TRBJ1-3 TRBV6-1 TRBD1 TGTGCCAGCAGTGATAAAGGACAGGGGTCTGGAAACACCATATATTTT CASSDKGQGSGNTIYF
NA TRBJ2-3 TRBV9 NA TGTGCCAGCAGCGTAGTTGGGGGCGCGGTAGATACGCAGTATTTT CASSVVGGAVDTQYF
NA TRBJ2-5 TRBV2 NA TGTGCCAGCGGGGGCCGGGAGACCCAGTACTTC CASGGRETQYF
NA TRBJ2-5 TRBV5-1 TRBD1 TGCGCCAGCAGCTTGGAGGGACAGGCAGGGACCCAGTACTTC CASSLEGQAGTQYF
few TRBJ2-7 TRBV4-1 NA TGCGCCAGCAGCCAAGAGATCCCCTTACTAGCTCCAAACGACGAGCAGTACTTC CASSQEIPLLAPNDEQYF
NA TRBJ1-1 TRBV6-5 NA TGTGCCAGCAGTTACAATCCGAGAGGGAAAGCTTTCTTT CASSYNPRGKAFF
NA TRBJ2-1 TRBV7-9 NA TGTGCCAGCAGCTCCCAACAGACAGGAGTGCCATACAATGAGCAGTTCTTC CASSSQQTGVPYNEQFF
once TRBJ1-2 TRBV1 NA TGCACCAGCAGCCAAGATCAGGTCAGGGAATTCCGTGGCTACACCTTC CTSSQDQVREFRGYTF
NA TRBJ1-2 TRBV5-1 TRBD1 TGCGCCAGCAGCTTGGGAGGGGGCGCGGGCTATGGCTACACCTTC CASSLGGGAGYGYTF
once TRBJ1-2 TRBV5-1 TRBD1 TGCGCCAGCAGCTCCGGGGGACAGGGTTATGGCTACACCTTC CASSSGGQGYGYTF
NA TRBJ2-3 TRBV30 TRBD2 TGTGCCTGGAGTGTTCTAGCGGGGGTTATCACAGATACGCAGTATTTT CAWSVLAGVITDTQYF
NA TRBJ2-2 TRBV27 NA TGTGCCAGCAGTTTCAAAGTGGCCACCGGGGAGCTGTTTTTT CASSFKVATGELFF
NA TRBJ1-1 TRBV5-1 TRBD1 TGCGCCAGCAGCGGGGGACAGGGGGCTGGCGCTTTCTTT CASSGGQGAGAFF
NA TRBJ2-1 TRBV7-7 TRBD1 TGTGCCAGCAGCTTAGAGGCAGGGGGTAAGCAGTTCTTC CASSLEAGGKQFF
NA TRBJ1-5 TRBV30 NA TGTGCCTGGAGTATGGGGGGACAGCCCCAGCATTTT CAWSMGGQPQHF
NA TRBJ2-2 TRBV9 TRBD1 TGTGCCAGCAGTTCAACCGGGACAGGGGGCTGGGAGCTGTTTTTT CASSSTGTGGWELFF
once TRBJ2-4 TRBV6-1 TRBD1 TGTGCCAGCAGTGAGGGACAGAAACGACAGTACTTC CASSEGQKRQYF
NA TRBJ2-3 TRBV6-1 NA TGTGCCAGCAGTGCCTACAGTAGGGATACGCAGTATTTT CASSAYSRDTQYF
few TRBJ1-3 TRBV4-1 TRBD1 TGCGCCAGCAGCCAAGATGGGCCCCCGGACAGGGCAATGTTGAACACCATATATTTT CASSQDGPPDRAMLNTIYF
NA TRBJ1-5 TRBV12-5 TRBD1 TGTGCTAGTGGTTCCGGGGCGAAGGACAGGGCAGCAGGTCAGCCCCAGCATTTT CASGSGAKDRAAGQPQHF
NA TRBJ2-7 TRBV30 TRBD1 TGTGCCTGCCTCAGACAGGGACCCTACGAGCAGTACTTC CACLRQGPYEQYF
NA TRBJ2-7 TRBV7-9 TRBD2 TGTGCCAGCAGCTCGACTAGCGGGTCTACCTACGAGCAGTACTTC CASSSTSGSTYEQYF
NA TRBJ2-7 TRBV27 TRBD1 TGTGCCAGCAGTTTAGCCGCCGGGACAGCCTACGAGCAGTACTTC CASSLAAGTAYEQYF
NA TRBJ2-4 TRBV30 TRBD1 TGTGCCTGGAGCGCCGGGACAGAAAACATTCAGTACTTC CAWSAGTENIQYF
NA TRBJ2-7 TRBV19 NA TGTGCCAGTAGTATTCTTTGGCAGGGGAACAGCGAGCAGTACTTC CASSILWQGNSEQYF
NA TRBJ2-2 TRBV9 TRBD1 TGTGCCAGCAGCGTAGGACAGGGGTACACCGGGGAGCTGTTTTTT CASSVGQGYTGELFF
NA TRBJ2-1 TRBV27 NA TGTGCCAGCAGGGGAGTGAGGTGGGCCTCCAATGAGCAGTTCTTC CASRGVRWASNEQFF
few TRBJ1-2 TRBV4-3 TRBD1 TGCGCCAGCAGCCAAGACACCGGGACAGGGTATGGCTACACCTTC CASSQDTGTGYGYTF
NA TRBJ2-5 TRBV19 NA TGTGCCAGTAGTATGGGAGTTCTTTTTGGACAGAAAGAAGAGACCCAGTACTTC CASSMGVLFGQKEETQYF
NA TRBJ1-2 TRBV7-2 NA TGTGCCAGCAGCTGGTCGGACAATTATGGCTACACCTTC CASSWSDNYGYTF
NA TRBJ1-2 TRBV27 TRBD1 TGTGCCAGCAGTTTTGACAGGGAGCATGGCTACACCTTC CASSFDREHGYTF
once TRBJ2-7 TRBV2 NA TGTGCCAGCAGCCCATCCCTTGAGAACGAGCAGTACTTC CASSPSLENEQYF